Described below is a single T cell receptor beta chain sequence and its context. As for treatment: 19 received Ad26.COV2.S at low or high dose, single or two shots; roughly five received placebo; per-sample allocation not given. Sample collection was performed on day 63 after the first vaccine or placebo injection. TCRdb's copy holds only in-frame clones and misses some; the assay was immunoSEQ multiplex PCR. The sample yields 250,000 to 300,000 clones, roughly 86% seen once. The CDR3 is made up of 16 amino acids. Germline V gene data show CDR1 as SEHNR and CDR2 as FQNEAQ (reference sequence). Trimming took off 1 base at V and 8 bases at J, with 17 bases between the two ends. The data were taken from a study of Ad26.COV2.S vaccination and SARS-CoV-2 variants.

This TCR came from a person between 18 and 65 years old who received the Ad26.COV2.S COVID-19 vaccine or a placebo. Sequencing was performed on peripheral blood, taken in a trial of Ad26.COV2.S vaccine versus placebo. The chain combines TRBV7-9 with TRBJ1-4, with D possibly TRBD1 on 5 matching bases. The CDR3 here is CASSLGVGGFEEKLFF. The CDR3 DNA reads TGTGCCAGCAGCTTAGGGGTGGGGGGATTTGAGGAAAAACTGTTTTTT.